This TCR beta chain was identified in a study of OX40 agonist ivuxolimab in advanced cancers. About the study: Of the patients, three showed partial responses, one with hepatocellular carcinoma and two with cutaneous melanoma.

Assay: immunoSEQ multiplex PCR; the TCRdb copy retains only in-frame clones and omits some. The data show 55,000 to 90,000 clones, 82% seen once. CDR1 is LNHDA, CDR2 SQIVND, per germline (reference sequence). The ends lost 5 bases at V and 2 bases at J; junction bases unmatched: 14. The CDR3 loop spans 18 amino acids. The clonotype was recovered from an adult with an advanced solid tumor such as melanoma, head and neck, liver or kidney cancer. The chain uses TRBV19 and TRBJ2-2; 7 bases fit TRBD1. The input for sequencing was CD4+ or CD8+ T cells sorted from blood, taken in a trial of the OX40 agonist ivuxolimab. The CDR3 DNA reads as TGTGCCAGTAGTTTTCCCCCCCCGGGACAGATAAACACCGGGGAGCTGTTTTTT. Translating gives CASSFPPPGQINTGELFF.